One and the same sample provided the 2 T cell receptor beta chains below, sequenced in a study of shared clonotypes between healthy human individuals. TCRdb's copy holds only in-frame clones and misses some; the assay was immunoSEQ multiplex PCR. The sample consists of approximately 2.4 million clones, 95% of them appearing once. The specimen was naive CD4+ T cells sorted from blood. Subset here: CD45RA+ positively selected. The receptor source for this set is a man aged 18 to 29 in good health.

The rearrangement links TRBV4-1 to TRBJ2-5; D gene ambiguous. V gave up 3 bases and J gave up 5 bases, with 19 bases separating them. The CDR3 consists of 16 residues. Per the germline V gene, CDR1 is MGHRA and CDR2 is YSYEKL. CDR3 region: CASSQGLGEVGETQYF. CDR3 in DNA: TGCGCCAGCAGCCAGGGCTTGGGTGAGGTGGGGGAGACCCAGTACTTC.

V usage is TRBV5-1 and J usage is TRBJ2-3; D is unclear. V was shortened by 0 bases and J by 2 bases, with 13 bases between the two germline ends. The CDR3 totals 16 residues. Looked up from germline, CDR1 is SGHRS and CDR2 is YFSETQ. As DNA, the CDR3 is TGCGCCAGCAGCTTGGAGGTTCTGGGTTACACAGATACGCAGTATTTT. Encoded protein: CASSLEVLGYTDTQYF. Complete variable domain (other parts from reference TRBV5-1 and TRBJ2-3): KAGVTQTPRYLIKTRGQQVTLSCSPISGHRSVSWYQQTPGQGLQFLFEYFSETQRNKGNFPGRFSGRQFSNSRSEMNVSTLELGDSALYLCASSLEVLGYTDTQYFGPGTRLTVL.